This is a list of T cell receptor beta chains from one sample in a study of blood T cells in healthy people across ages. TCRdb independently ran MiXCR on the 5' RACE reads; one entry per CDR3 protein. The sample has 900,000 to 950,000 distinct CDR3 sequences, about 29% seen once. These sequences were also reported in another study, on T cells of mothers and their children.

The sample comprised blood. The receptors shown here come from a woman aged 40 to 50 in good health. Both conserved end residues are part of each CDR3. A D gene is named only where the DNA matches it firmly. Part of the rows lack a size; the others show once, few, many or a class for expanded clones.

clone_size,d_call,v_call,j_call,cdr3_aa,cdr3_nt
.,.,TRBV5-1,TRBJ2-6,CASSFGQRPSGANVLTF,TGCGCCAGCAGCTTCGGACAGAGGCCCTCTGGGGCCAACGTCCTGACTTTC
.,.,TRBV20-1,TRBJ1-5,CSARGRHSNQPQHF,TGCAGTGCTAGAGGCAGACATAGCAATCAGCCCCAGCATTTT
few,.,TRBV4-3,TRBJ1-1,CASSQDGQGYEAFF,TGCGCCAGCAGCCAAGATGGTCAGGGATATGAAGCTTTCTTT
.,TRBD1,TRBV7-9,TRBJ2-5,CASSEDRAETQYF,TGTGCCAGCAGCGAGGACAGGGCCGAGACCCAGTACTTC
.,TRBD1,TRBV20-1,TRBJ2-7,CSAPGQGNYEQYF,TGCAGTGCCCCGGGACAGGGAAACTACGAGCAGTACTTC
few,TRBD1,TRBV27,TRBJ1-2,CASSSDRGSHLGYTF,TGTGCCAGCAGTTCGGACAGGGGATCCCATCTCGGCTACACCTTC
few,.,TRBV7-9,TRBJ1-1,CASSLDWYMNTEAFF,TGTGCCAGCAGCTTAGATTGGTATATGAACACTGAAGCTTTCTTT
.,TRBD1,TRBV28,TRBJ1-5,CASSLDRAWHF,TGTGCCAGCAGTTTAGACAGGGCTTGGCATTTT
many,.,TRBV5-4,TRBJ1-2,CASSLDLHGGYTF,TGTGCCAGCAGCCTGGACCTCCATGGTGGCTACACCTTC
.,TRBD2,TRBV12-3/TRBV12-4,TRBJ2-5,CASSSIAGGPETQYF,TGTGCCAGCAGTTCTATAGCGGGGGGCCCCGAGACCCAGTACTTC
many,TRBD2,TRBV6-5,TRBJ2-7,CASRPSGVYEQYF,TGTGCCAGCAGGCCTAGCGGGGTCTACGAGCAGTACTTC
.,.,TRBV4-1,TRBJ1-5,CASRPTSESNQPQHF,TGCGCCAGCAGGCCAACGTCCGAGAGCAATCAGCCCCAGCATTTT
many,TRBD1,TRBV4-1,TRBJ1-5,CASSRDRDSNQPQHF,TGCGCCAGCAGCCGAGACAGGGATAGCAATCAGCCCCAGCATTTT
few,.,TRBV6-2/TRBV6-3,TRBJ2-3,CASSWRRDTQYF,TGTGCCAGCAGTTGGCGGAGGGATACGCAGTATTTT
.,.,TRBV18,TRBJ1-1,CASSLIRDWNTEAFF,TGTGCCAGCTCACTTATCCGGGACTGGAACACTGAAGCTTTCTTT
many,.,TRBV12-3/TRBV12-4,TRBJ2-5,CASNLEGLQETQYF,TGTGCCAGCAATCTGGAAGGACTTCAAGAGACCCAGTACTTC
many,.,TRBV5-1,TRBJ2-7,CASSQIAGTGAYEQYF,TGCGCCAGCAGCCAGATCGCCGGAACAGGAGCCTACGAGCAGTACTTC
few,.,TRBV7-2,TRBJ2-5,CVSSLGGLLGSQETQYF,TGTGTCAGCAGCTTAGGGGGACTCTTAGGAAGTCAAGAGACCCAGTACTTC
many,.,TRBV28,TRBJ2-7,CASNIDPTGLEQYF,TGTGCCAGCAACATAGACCCAACCGGTCTCGAGCAGTACTTC
few,.,TRBV12-3/TRBV12-4,TRBJ2-1,CASSLAVLNEQFF,TGTGCCAGCAGTTTAGCGGTCCTCAATGAGCAGTTCTTC
.,TRBD2,TRBV2,TRBJ2-3,CASLRGGAMTDTQYF,TGTGCCAGCCTCCGCGGGGGGGCTATGACAGATACGCAGTATTTT
.,TRBD1,TRBV7-9,TRBJ1-4,CASSAGGDLAEKLFF,TGTGCCAGCTCGGCAGGGGGCGACCTCGCTGAAAAACTGTTTTTT